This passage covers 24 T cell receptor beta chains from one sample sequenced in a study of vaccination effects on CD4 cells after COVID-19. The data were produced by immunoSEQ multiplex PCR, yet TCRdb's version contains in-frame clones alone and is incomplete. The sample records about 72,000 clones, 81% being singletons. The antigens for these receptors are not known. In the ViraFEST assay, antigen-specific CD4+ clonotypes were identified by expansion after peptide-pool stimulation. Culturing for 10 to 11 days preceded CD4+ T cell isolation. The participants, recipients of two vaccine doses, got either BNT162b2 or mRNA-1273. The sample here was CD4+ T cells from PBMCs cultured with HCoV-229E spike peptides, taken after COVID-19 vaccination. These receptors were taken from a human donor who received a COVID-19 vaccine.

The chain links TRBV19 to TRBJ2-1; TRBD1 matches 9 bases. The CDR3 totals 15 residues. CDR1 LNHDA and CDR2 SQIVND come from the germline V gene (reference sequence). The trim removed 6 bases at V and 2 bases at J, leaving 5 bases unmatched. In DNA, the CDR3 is TGTGCCAGTAGCCAGGACAGGGGTCCCTACAATGAGCAGTTCTTC. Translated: CASSQDRGPYNEQFF.

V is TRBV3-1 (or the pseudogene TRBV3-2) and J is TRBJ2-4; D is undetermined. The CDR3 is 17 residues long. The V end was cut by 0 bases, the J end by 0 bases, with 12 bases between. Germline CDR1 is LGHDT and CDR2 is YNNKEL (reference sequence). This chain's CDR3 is CASSQDRPDLAKNIQYF. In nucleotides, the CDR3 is TGTGCCAGCAGCCAAGATAGGCCTGATCTAGCCAAAAACATTCAGTACTTC.

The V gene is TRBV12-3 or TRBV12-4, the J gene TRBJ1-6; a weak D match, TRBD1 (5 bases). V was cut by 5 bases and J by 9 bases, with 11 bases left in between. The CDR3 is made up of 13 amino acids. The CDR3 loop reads CASSLNRGSPLHF. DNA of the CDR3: TGTGCCAGCAGTCTAAATAGGGGTTCACCCCTCCACTTT.

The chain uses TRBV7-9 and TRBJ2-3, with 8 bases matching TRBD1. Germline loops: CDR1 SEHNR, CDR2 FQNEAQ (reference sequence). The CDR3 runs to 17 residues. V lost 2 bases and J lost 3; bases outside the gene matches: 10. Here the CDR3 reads CASSLMFRGRITDTQYF. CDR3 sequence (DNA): TGTGCCAGCAGCTTAATGTTCAGGGGGCGCATTACAGATACGCAGTATTTT.

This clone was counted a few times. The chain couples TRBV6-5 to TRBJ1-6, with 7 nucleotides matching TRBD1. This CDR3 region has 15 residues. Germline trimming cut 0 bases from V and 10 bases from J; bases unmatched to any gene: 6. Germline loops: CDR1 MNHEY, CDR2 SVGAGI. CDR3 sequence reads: CASSYSEGAESPLHF. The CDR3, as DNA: TGTGCCAGCAGTTACTCAGAGGGGGCGGAATCACCCCTCCACTTT.

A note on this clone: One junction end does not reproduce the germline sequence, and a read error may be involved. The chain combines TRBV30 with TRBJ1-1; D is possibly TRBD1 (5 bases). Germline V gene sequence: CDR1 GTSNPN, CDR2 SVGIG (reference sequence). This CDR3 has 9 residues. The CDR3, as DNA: TGCGGCGGGGCAGGAGGAGCTTTCTTT. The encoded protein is CGGAGGAFF.

The CDR3 DNA is TGTGCCAGCTCACCTCACGTGGGAGACTACAATGAGCAGTTCTTC. Translation gives CASSPHVGDYNEQFF. The chain has TRBV18 and TRBJ2-1, with a possible D match to TRBD2 (5 bases). The CDR3 has 15 amino acids. Germline values: CDR1 KGHSH, CDR2 LQKENI. Trimming removed 3 bases from V and 3 bases from J, with 12 bases in between.

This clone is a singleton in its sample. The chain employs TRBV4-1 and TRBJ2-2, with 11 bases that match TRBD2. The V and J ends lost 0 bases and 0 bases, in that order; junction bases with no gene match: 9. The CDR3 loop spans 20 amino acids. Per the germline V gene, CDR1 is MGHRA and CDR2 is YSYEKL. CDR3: CASSQDGLAGGSPNTGELFF. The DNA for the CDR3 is TGCGCCAGCAGCCAAGATGGCCTAGCGGGGGGTTCCCCGAACACCGGGGAGCTGTTTTTT.

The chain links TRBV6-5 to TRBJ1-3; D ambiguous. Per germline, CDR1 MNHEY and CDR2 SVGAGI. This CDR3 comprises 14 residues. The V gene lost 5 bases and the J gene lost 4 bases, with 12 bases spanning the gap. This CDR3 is CASSREGVGNTIYF. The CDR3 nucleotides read TGTGCCAGCAGTCGGGAGGGCGTGGGAAACACCATATATTTT.

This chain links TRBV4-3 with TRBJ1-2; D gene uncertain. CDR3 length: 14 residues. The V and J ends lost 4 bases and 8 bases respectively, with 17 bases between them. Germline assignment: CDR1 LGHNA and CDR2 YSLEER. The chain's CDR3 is CASSPLGGVDGYTF. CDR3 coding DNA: TGCGCCAGCAGCCCGCTAGGTGGGGTGGACGGCTACACCTTC.

This chain's CDR3 is CASSVAGAGGDFSGNTIYF. The CDR3 DNA reads TGTGCCAGCAGCGTAGCAGGGGCAGGGGGCGATTTCTCTGGAAACACCATATATTTT. The chain links TRBV9 to TRBJ1-3; 8 bases agree with TRBD1. The germline V gene has CDR1 SGDLS and CDR2 YYNGEE. The CDR3 has 19 residues. V lost 0 bases and J lost 0; bases outside the gene matches: 11.

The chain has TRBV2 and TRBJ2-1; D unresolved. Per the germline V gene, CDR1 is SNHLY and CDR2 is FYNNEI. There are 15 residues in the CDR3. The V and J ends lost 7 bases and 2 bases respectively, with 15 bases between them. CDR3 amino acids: CASKEQTSPYNEQFF. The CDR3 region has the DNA TGTGCCAGCAAGGAGCAGACCAGTCCCTACAATGAGCAGTTCTTC.

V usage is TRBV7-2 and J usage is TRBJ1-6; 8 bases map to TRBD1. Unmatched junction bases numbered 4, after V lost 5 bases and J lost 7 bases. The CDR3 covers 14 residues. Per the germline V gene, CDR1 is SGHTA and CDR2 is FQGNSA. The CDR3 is CASSQQGGNSPLHF. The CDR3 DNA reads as TGTGCCAGCAGCCAACAGGGGGGAAATTCACCCCTCCACTTT. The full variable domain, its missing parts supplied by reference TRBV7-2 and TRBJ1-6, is GAGVSQSPSNKVTEKGKDVELRCDPISGHTALYWYRQSLGQGLEFLIYFQGNSAPDKSGLPSDRFSAERTGGSVSTLTIQRTQQEDSAVYLCASSQQGGNSPLHFGNGTRLTVT.

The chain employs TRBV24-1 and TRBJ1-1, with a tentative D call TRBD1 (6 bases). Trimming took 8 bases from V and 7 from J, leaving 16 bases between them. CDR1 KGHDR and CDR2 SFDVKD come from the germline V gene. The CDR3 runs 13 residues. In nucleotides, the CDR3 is TGTGCCACCACCGCGACAGGTGTAAATGAAGCTTTCTTT. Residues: CATTATGVNEAFF.

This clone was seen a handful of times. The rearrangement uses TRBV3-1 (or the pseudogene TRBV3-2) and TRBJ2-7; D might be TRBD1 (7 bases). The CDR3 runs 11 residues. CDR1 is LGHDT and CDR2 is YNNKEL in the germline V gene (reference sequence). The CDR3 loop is CASSQDQGGGV. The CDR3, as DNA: TGTGCCAGCAGCCAAGATCAGGGGGGAGGCGTC.

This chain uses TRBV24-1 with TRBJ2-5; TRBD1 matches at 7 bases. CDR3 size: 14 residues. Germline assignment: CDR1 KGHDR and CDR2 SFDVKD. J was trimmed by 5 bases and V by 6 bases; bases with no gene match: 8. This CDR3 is CATSNTGERETQYF. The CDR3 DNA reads TGTGCCACCAGTAATACAGGGGAGAGGGAGACCCAGTACTTC.

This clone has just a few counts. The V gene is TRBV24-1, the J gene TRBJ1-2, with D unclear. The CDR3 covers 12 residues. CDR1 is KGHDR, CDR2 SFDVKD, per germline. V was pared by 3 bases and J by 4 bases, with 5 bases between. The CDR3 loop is CATSDVAYGYTF. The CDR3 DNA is TGTGCCACCAGTGATGTTGCCTATGGCTACACCTTC.

Here the CDR3 DNA reads TGTGCCAGCAGTAGGGAACGACAGGGGGCGGATGGCTACACCTTC. It encodes CASSRERQGADGYTF. The chain carries TRBV6-6 and TRBJ1-2; 10 bases match TRBD1. Germline values: CDR1 MNHNY, CDR2 SVGAGI (reference sequence). The CDR3 extends over 15 amino acids. After removal of 5 bases from V and 6 bases from J, the junction contained 9 bases not matched to a gene.

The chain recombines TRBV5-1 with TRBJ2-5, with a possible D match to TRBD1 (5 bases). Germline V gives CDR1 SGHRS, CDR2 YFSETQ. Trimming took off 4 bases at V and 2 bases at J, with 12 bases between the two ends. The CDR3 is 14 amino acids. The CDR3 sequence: CASSPGSGQETQYF. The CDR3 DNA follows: TGCGCCAGCAGCCCAGGTTCAGGGCAAGAGACCCAGTACTTC.

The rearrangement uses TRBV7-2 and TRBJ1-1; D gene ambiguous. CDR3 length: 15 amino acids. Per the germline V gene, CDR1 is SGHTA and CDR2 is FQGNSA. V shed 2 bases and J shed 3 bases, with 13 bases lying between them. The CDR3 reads CASSLSVNADTEAFF. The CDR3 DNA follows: TGTGCCAGCAGCTTATCTGTTAATGCGGACACTGAAGCTTTCTTT.

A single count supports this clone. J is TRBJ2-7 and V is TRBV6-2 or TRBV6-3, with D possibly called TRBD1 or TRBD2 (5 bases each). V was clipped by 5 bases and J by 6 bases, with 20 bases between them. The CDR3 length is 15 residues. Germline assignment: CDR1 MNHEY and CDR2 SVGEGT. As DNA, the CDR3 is TGTGCCAGCAGTGAGGGCAGGGTAAACCCCCTCGAGCAGTACGTC. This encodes CASSEGRVNPLEQYV.

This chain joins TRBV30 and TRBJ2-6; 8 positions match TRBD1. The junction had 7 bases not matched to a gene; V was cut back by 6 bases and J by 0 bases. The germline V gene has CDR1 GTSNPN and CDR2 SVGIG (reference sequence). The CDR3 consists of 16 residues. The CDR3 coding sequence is TGTGCCTGTCAGGGGGCTGGAAGCTCTGGGGCCAACGTCCTGACTTTC. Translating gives CACQGAGSSGANVLTF.

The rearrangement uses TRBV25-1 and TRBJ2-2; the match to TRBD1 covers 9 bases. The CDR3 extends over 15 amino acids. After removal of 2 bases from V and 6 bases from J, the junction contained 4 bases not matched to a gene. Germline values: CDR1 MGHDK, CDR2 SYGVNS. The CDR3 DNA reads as TGTGCCAGCAGTGAACCGGGACAGGGAGCCGGGGAGCTGTTTTTT. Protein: CASSEPGQGAGELFF.

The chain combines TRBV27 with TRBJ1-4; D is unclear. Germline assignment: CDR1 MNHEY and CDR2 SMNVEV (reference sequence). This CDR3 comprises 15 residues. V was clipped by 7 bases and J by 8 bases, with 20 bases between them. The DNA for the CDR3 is TGTGCCAGCATGAGCATGGGATCAGGAGAAGAAAAACTGTTTTTT. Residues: CASMSMGSGEEKLFF.